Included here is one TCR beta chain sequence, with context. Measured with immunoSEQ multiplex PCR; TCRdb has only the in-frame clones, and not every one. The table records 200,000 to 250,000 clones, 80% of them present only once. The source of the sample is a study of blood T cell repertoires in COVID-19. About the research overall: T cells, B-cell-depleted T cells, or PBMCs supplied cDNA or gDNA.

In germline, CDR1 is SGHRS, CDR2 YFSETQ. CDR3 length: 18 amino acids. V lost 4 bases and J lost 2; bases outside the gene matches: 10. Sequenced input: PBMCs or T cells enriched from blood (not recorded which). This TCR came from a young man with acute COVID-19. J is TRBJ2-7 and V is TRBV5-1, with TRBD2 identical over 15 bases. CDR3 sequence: CASSPRTSGGAFPYEQYF. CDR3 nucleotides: TGCGCCAGCAGCCCCCGGACTAGCGGGGGGGCATTCCCCTACGAGCAGTACTTC.